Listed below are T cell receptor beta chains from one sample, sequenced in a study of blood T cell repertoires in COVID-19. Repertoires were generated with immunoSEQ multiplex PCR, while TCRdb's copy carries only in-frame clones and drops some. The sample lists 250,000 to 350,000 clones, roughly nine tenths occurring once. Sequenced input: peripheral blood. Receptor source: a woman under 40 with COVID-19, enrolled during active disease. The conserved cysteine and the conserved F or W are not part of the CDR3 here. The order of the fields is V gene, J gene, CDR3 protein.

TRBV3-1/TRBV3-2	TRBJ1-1	ASSLAGVGNTEAF
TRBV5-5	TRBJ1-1	ASSPGQGGTEAF
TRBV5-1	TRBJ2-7	ASSLVGQGASYEQY
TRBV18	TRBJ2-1	ASSPRPSGSSYNEQF
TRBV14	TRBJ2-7	ASSWTRGEQY
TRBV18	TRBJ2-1	ASSPSASGHNEQF
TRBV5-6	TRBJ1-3	ASSLLSGNTIY
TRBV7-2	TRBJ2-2	ASSRQGGGELF
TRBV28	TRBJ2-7	ASTSGSLGTDSSSYEQY
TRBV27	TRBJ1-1	ASSFPGGTEAF
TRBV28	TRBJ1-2	ASSLGGQGYGYT
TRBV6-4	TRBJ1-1	ASRDSGTMNTEAF
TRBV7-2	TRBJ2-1	ASSLAGSSGRVGNEQF
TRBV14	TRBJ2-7	ASSPEGLAGGYEQY
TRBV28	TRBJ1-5	ASSFRRGMSNQPQH
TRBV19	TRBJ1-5	ASSISSSNQPQH
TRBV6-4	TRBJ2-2	ASKYSSGRVDTGELF
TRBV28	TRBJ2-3	ASSSGTKSTDTQY
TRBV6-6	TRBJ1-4	ASSYTGEGEKLF
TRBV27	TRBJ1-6	ASSRAGDTNSPLH
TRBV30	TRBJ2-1	AWIKGLAGIYNEQF
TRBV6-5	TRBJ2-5	ASSSGETQY
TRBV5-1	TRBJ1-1	ASSLSVGGNTEAF
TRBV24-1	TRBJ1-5	ATSGTGSNQPQH
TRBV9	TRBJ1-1	ASSVGVQGRNTEAF
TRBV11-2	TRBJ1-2	ASSSGGAYGYT
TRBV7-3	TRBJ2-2	ASSLAMPGELF
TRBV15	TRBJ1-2	ATSTFNPLDRGYGYT
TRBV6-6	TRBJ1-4	ASSHGTGGVNEKLF
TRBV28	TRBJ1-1	ASTTSGAEAF
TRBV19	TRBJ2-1	ASSKTSPLYNEQF
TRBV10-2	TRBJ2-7	ASSGTSGRLYEQY
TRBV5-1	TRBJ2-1	ASSVGQSYNEQF
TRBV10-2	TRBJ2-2	ASSAGLAVTGELF
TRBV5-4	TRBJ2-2	ASSLEGIAGGPNTGELF
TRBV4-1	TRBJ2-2	ASSQHGGRSGELF
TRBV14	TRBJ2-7	ASSLSLGLAAYEQY
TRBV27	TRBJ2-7	ASSPATGGFYEQY
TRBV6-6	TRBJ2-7	ASSYDRDYEQY
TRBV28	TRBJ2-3	ASSFPLAGTDTQY
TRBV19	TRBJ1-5	ASSMAGDNQPQH
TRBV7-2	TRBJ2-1	EGAGASWYNEQF
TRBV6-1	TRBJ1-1	ASSDNTNTEAF
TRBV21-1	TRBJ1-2	ASSKAWTGRTVDGYT
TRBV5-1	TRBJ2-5	ASSLDGGGRVAETQY
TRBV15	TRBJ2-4	ATSIRRGQHIQY
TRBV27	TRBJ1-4	ASSSPGLSEKLF
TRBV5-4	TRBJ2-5	ASSRLAGGTETQY
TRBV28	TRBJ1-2	ASSQSRGLLYGYT
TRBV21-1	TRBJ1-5	ASSKGPGQGGKWGNQPQH
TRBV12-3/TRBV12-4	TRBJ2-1	ASLVAGGLGQF
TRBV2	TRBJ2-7	ASRLTGGHYEQY
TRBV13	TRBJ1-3	ASSPRTGENTIY
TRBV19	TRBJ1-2	ASTGKGYGYT
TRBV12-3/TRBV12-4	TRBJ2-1	ASSSGSEQF
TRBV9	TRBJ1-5	ASSVGERQPQH
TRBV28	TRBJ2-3	ASSSQLGSADTQY
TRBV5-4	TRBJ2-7	ASSPGGLGEQY
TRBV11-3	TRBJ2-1	ASSSGGLNVDEQF
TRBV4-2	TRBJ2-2	ASSQDSSTGELF